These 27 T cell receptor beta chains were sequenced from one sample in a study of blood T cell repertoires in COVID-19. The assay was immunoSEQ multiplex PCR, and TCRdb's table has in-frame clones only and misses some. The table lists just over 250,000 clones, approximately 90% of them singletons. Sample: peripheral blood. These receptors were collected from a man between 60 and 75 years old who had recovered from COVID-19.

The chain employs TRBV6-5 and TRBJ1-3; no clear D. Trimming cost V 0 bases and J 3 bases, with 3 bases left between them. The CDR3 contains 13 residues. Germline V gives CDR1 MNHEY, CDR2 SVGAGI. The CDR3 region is CASSYSRGNTIYF. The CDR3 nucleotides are TGTGCCAGCAGTTACTCTCGTGGAAACACCATATATTTT.

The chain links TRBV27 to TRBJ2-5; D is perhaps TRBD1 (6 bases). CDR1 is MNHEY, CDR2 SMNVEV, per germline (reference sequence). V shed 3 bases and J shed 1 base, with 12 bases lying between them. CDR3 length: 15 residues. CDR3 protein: CASSFSQGIQETQYF. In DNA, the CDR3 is TGTGCCAGCAGTTTTTCCCAGGGGATCCAAGAGACCCAGTACTTC.

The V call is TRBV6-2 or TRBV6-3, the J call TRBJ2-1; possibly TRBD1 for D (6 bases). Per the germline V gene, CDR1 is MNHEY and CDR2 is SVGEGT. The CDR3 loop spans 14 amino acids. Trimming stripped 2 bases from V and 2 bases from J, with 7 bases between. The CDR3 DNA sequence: TGTGCCAGCAGTTACAAGGGGGCCTACAATGAGCAGTTCTTC. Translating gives CASSYKGAYNEQFF.

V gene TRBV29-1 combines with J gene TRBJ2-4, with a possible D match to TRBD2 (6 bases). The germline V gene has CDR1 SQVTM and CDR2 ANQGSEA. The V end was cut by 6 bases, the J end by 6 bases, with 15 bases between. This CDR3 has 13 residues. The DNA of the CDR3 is TGCAGCGTGGGGACTGTGGTTGGAAACATTCAGTACTTC. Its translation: CSVGTVVGNIQYF.

The CDR3 here is CASSFDLQGAITDTQYF. CDR3 sequence (DNA): TGTGCCAGCAGTTTTGATCTACAGGGGGCGATCACAGATACGCAGTATTTT. This chain uses TRBV27 with TRBJ2-3, with 9 bases aligning to TRBD1. The length of the CDR3 is 17 residues. V shed 3 bases and J 2 bases; nucleotides not matched to a gene: 9. Germline CDR1 and CDR2: MNHEY and SMNVEV (reference sequence).

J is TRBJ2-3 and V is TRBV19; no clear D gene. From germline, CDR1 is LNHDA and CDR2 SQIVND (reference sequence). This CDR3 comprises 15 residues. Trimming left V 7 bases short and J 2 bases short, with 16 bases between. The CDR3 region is CASTSSITYTDTQYF. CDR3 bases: TGTGCCAGTACCTCTTCTATTACGTACACAGATACGCAGTATTTT. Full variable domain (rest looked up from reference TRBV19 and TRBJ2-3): DGGITQSPKYLFRKEGQNVTLSCEQNLNHDAMYWYRQDPGQGLRLIYYSQIVNDFQKGDIAEGYSVSREKKESFPLTVTSAQKNPTAFYLCASTSSITYTDTQYFGPGTRLTVL.

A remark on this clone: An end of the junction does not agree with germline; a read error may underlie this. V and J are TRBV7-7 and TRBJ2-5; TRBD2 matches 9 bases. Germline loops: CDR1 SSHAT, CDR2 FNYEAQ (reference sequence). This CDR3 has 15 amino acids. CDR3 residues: CASSVGRGGLETQYF. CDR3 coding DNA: TGTGCTAGCAGCGTGGGGCGGGGGGGCCTCGAGACCCAGTACTTC.

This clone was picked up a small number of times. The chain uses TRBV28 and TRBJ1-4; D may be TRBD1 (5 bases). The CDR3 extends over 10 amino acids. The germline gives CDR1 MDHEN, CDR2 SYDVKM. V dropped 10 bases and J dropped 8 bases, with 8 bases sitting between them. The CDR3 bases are TGTGCCACAGGGAGGGAAAAACTGTTTTTT. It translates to CATGREKLFF.

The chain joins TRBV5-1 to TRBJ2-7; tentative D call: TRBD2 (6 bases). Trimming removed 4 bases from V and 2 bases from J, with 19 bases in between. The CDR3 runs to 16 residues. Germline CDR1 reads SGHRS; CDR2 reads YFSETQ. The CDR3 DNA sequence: TGCGCCAGCAGCCCCTTCGGCGGGGAGAAAACCTACGAGCAGTACTTC. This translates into CASSPFGGEKTYEQYF.

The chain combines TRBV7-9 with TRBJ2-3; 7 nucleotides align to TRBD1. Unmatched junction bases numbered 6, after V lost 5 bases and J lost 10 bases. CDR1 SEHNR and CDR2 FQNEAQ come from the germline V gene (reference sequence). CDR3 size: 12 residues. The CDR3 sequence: CASSLGQEAQYF. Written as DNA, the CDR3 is TGTGCCAGCAGCCTCGGACAGGAGGCGCAGTATTTT. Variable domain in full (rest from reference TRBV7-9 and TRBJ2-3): DTGVSQNPRHKITKRGQNVTFRCDPISEHNRLYWYRQTLGQGPEFLTYFQNEAQLEKSRLLSDRFSAERPKGSFSTLEIQRTEQGDSAMYLCASSLGQEAQYFGPGTRLTVL.

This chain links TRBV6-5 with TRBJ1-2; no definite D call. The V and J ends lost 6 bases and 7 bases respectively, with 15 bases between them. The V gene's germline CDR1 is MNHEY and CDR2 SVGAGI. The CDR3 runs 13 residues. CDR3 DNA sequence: TGTGCCAGCAGCCCGGGGTCCGCTATTGGCTACACCTTC. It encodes CASSPGSAIGYTF.

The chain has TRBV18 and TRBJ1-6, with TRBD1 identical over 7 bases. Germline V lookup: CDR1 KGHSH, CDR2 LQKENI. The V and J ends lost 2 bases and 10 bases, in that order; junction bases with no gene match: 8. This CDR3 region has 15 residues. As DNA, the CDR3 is TGTGCCAGCTCACCAGCGACAGGGAGTAACTCACCCCTCCACTTT. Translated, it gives CASSPATGSNSPLHF.

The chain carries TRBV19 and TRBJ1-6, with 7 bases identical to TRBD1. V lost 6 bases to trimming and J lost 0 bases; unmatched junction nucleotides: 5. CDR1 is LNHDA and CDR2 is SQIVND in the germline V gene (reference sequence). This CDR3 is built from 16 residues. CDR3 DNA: TGTGCCAGTAGGACGACAGGGAGCTCCTATAATTCACCCCTCCACTTT. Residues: CASRTTGSSYNSPLHF. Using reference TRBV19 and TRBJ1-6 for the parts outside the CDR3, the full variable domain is DGGITQSPKYLFRKEGQNVTLSCEQNLNHDAMYWYRQDPGQGLRLIYYSQIVNDFQKGDIAEGYSVSREKKESFPLTVTSAQKNPTAFYLCASRTTGSSYNSPLHFGNGTRLTVT.

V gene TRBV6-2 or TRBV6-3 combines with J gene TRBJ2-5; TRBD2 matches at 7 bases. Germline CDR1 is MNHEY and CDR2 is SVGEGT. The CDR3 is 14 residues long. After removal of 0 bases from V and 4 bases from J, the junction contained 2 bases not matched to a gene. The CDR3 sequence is CASSYSRGGETQYF. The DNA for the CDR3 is TGTGCCAGCAGTTACTCCCGCGGGGGAGAGACCCAGTACTTC.

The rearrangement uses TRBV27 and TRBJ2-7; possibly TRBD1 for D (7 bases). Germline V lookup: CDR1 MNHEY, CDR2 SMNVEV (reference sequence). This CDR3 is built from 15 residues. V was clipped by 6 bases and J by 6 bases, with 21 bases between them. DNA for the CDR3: TGTGCCAGCAGGCGCACCCATACAGGGGAGGTCGAGCAGTACTTC. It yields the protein CASRRTHTGEVEQYF.

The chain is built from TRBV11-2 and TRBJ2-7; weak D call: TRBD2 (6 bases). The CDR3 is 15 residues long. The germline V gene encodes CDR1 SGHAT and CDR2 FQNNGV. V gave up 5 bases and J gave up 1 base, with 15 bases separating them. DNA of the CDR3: TGTGCCAGCAGCCACTTCCCCAGCGGGTCCTACGAGCAGTACTTC. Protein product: CASSHFPSGSYEQYF.

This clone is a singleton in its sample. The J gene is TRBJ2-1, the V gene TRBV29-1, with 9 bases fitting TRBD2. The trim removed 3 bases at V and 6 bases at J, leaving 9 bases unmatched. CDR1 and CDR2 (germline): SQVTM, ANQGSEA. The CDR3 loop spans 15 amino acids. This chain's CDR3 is CSVESAGGIFNEQFF. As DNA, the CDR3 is TGCAGCGTTGAGTCCGCGGGGGGGATCTTCAATGAGCAGTTCTTC.

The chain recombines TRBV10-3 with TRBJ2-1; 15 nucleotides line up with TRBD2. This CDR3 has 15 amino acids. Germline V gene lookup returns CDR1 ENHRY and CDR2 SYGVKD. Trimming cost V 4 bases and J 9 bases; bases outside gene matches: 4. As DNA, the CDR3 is TGTGCCATCAGTGGGACTAGCGGGGGGGAAGGTGAGCAGTTCTTC. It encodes CAISGTSGGEGEQFF.

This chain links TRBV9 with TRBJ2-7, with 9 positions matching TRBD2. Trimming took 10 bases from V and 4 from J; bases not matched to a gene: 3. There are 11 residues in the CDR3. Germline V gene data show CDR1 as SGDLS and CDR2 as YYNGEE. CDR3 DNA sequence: TGTGCCGGCCTAGCGGGGTACGAGCAGTACTTC. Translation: CAGLAGYEQYF.

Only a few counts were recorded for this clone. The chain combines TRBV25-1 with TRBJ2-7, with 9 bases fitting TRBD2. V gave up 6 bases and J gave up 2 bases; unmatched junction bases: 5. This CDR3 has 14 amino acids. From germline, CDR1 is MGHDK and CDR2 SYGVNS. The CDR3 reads CASSDGLATYEQYF. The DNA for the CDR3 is TGTGCCAGCAGCGACGGACTAGCGACCTACGAGCAGTACTTC.

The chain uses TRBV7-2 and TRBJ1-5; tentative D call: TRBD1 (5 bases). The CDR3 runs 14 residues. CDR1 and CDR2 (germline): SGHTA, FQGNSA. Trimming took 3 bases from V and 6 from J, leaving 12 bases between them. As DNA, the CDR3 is TGTGCCAGCAGCTTTGACAGAGCAGGTCAGCCCCAGCATTTT. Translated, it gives CASSFDRAGQPQHF. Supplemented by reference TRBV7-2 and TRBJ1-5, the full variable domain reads GAGVSQSPSNKVTEKGKDVELRCDPISGHTALYWYRQSLGQGLEFLIYFQGNSAPDKSGLPSDRFSAERTGGSVSTLTIQRTQQEDSAVYLCASSFDRAGQPQHFGDGTRLSIL.

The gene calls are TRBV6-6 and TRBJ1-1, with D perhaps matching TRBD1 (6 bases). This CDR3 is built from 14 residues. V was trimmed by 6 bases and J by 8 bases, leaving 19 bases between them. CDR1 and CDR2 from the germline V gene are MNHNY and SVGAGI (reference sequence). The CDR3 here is CASRIGQSPPEAFF. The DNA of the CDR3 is TGTGCCAGCAGAATAGGACAGTCCCCTCCAGAAGCTTTCTTT.

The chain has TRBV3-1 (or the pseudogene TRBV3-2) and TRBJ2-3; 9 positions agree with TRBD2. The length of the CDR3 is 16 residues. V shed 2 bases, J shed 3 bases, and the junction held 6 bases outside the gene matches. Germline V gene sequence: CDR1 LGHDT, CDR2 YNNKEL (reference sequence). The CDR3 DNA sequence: TGTGCCAGCAGCCAAAACCGCGGGGGGGTGACAGATACGCAGTATTTT. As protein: CASSQNRGGVTDTQYF.

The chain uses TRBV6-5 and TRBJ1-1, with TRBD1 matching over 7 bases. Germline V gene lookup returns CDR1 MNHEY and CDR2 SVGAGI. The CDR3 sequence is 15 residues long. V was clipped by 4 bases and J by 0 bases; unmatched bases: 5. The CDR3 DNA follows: TGTGCCAGCAGTTCCCCGACAGGGATGAACACTGAAGCTTTCTTT. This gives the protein CASSSPTGMNTEAFF.

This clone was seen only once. The CDR3 bases are TGTGCCAGCAGTGTAGCGGCGAACACCGGGGAGCTGTTTTTT. Protein product: CASSVAANTGELFF. The chain has TRBV6-2 or TRBV6-3 and TRBJ2-2; the D gene is possibly TRBD2 (6 bases). The V gene's germline CDR1 is MNHEY and CDR2 SVGEGT. Between the trimmed V and J ends, which lost 5 bases and 0 bases, there was a span of 7 bases. The CDR3 consists of 14 residues.

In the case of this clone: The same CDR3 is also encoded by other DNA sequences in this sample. In DNA, the CDR3 is TGTGCCAGCAGCCCAGGGACAGTTAACACCGGGGAGCTGTTTTTT. This gives the protein CASSPGTVNTGELFF. This chain uses TRBV11-2 with TRBJ2-2; TRBD1 agrees at 7 bases. This CDR3 region has 15 residues. Germline V gene data show CDR1 as SGHAT and CDR2 as FQNNGV. The junction had 5 bases not matched to a gene; V was cut back by 5 bases and J by 2 bases. Based on the CDR3 plus reference TRBV11-2 and TRBJ2-2, the full variable domain is EAGVAQSPRYKIIEKRQSVAFWCNPISGHATLYWYQQILGQGPKLLIQFQNNGVVDDSQLPKDRFSAERLKGVDSTLKIQPAKLEDSAVYLCASSPGTVNTGELFFGEGSRLTVL.

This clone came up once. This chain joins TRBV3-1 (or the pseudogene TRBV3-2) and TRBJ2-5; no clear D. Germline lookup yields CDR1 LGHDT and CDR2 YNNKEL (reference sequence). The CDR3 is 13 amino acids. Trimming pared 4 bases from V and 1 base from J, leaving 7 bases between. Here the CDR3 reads CASSPTTQETQYF. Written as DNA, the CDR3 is TGTGCCAGCAGCCCTACCACCCAAGAGACCCAGTACTTC.